The next 18 T cell receptor beta chains were all read from a single sample in a study of blood T cell repertoires in COVID-19 (dated by TCRdb to about 2020). Preparation of the library involved the immunoSEQ multiplex PCR assay. The clones in this table, taken by TCRdb from immuneACCESS, are in-frame only. Not every clone is retained; where verified, under half of the shortfall comes from an unresolved V gene, and the cause of the rest is unknown. The sample table lists roughly 380,000 clones, roughly four fifths of them with a count of one. In total, the top ten clones hold more than 0.85% of the sample. Material for sequencing was peripheral blood. The receptors shown here come from a human donor with acute or convalescent COVID-19. The donor label of this sample is uncertain.

This clone was picked up a small number of times. DNA for the CDR3: TGTGCCAGCTCACCAAAGGCGGGAGGAAATGAGCAGTTCTTC. Translation gives CASSPKAGGNEQFF. The chain employs TRBV18 and TRBJ2-1; TRBD2 matches at 8 bases. CDR1 is KGHSH and CDR2 is LQKENI in the germline V gene. This CDR3 comprises 14 residues. The V gene end was trimmed by 2 bases and the J gene end by 7 bases; junction bases not matched to a gene: 4.

This clone was observed once. The chain employs TRBV28 and TRBJ1-2, with TRBD1 as a possible D gene (6 bases). The V gene lost 5 bases and the J gene lost 4 bases, with 11 bases spanning the gap. The CDR3 consists of 13 residues. Germline V gene lookup returns CDR1 MDHEN and CDR2 SYDVKM. CDR3 sequence: CASSPGTSYGYTF. CDR3 bases: TGTGCCAGCAGTCCCGGGACAAGCTATGGCTACACCTTC.

The chain uses TRBV19 and TRBJ2-1, with TRBD2 matching 9 bases. CDR1 LNHDA and CDR2 SQIVND come from the germline V gene (reference sequence). Trimming cost V 4 bases and J 0 bases; bases outside gene matches: 1. The CDR3 spans 15 residues. The CDR3 loop is CASSRTSVSYNEQFF. For the CDR3, the DNA is TGTGCCAGTAGTAGGACTAGCGTCTCCTACAATGAGCAGTTCTTC.

This rearrangement joins TRBV27 to TRBJ2-7; 10 bases agree with TRBD1. Germline loops: CDR1 MNHEY, CDR2 SMNVEV (reference sequence). V lost 3 bases and J lost 2; bases outside the gene matches: 4. This CDR3 is built from 15 residues. The DNA of the CDR3 is TGTGCCAGCAGTTTGGGGACAGGGGTACCCTACGAGCAGTACTTC. Translation: CASSLGTGVPYEQYF.

The chain links TRBV2 to TRBJ2-3, with 7 positions matching TRBD1. CDR3 length: 13 amino acids. J gave up 3 bases and V 6 bases, and 3 bases lay outside the gene matches. CDR1 is SNHLY, CDR2 FYNNEI, per germline. The CDR3 DNA reads TGTGCCAGCAGCCACAGGGGAACAGATACGCAGTATTTT. Translating it yields CASSHRGTDTQYF.

The chain links TRBV27 to TRBJ1-2; TRBD1 matches 7 bases. V gave up 1 base and J gave up 5 bases; unmatched junction bases: 10. CDR1 and CDR2 from the germline V gene are MNHEY and SMNVEV (reference sequence). The CDR3 has 16 amino acids. CDR3 loop: CASSLFTGTALYGYTF. CDR3 in DNA: TGTGCCAGCAGTTTATTCACAGGGACAGCCCTATATGGCTACACCTTC.

The CDR3 coding sequence is TGTGCCAGCTCCCCGGACAGGGGAGTTCGTGCATCAGCTTTCTTT. It encodes CASSPDRGVRASAFF. The rearrangement uses TRBV18 and TRBJ1-1; 9 nucleotides line up with TRBD1. Trimming took 6 bases from V and 10 from J; bases not matched to a gene: 15. The CDR3 extends over 15 amino acids. Germline CDR1 KGHSH, CDR2 LQKENI.

V and J are TRBV7-8 and TRBJ2-1; 8 nucleotides agree with TRBD1. The CDR3 loop spans 15 amino acids. V gave up 2 bases and J gave up 9 bases; unmatched junction bases: 9. Germline lookup yields CDR1 SGHVS and CDR2 FQNEAQ. The DNA of the CDR3 is TGTGCCAGCAGCTTAAGGACAGGGCCGGTCAGTGAGCAGTTCTTC. Protein product: CASSLRTGPVSEQFF.

This chain links TRBV14 with TRBJ1-1; D is unresolved. The length of the CDR3 is 14 residues. Germline assignment: CDR1 SGHDN and CDR2 FVKESK. With 2 bases removed from V and 0 bases from J, the gap between germline ends came to 7 bases. The CDR3 DNA reads as TGTGCCAGCAGCCAATTTCGTGTGAACACTGAAGCTTTCTTT. Protein: CASSQFRVNTEAFF.

J is TRBJ2-3 and V is TRBV30; D is possibly TRBD1 (6 bases). Germline CDR1 and CDR2: GTSNPN and SVGIG (reference sequence). V lost 3 bases, J lost 5 bases, and 15 bases lay in between. The CDR3 has 14 amino acids. The CDR3 here is CAWSQGFQVDTQYF. The CDR3 nucleotides read TGTGCCTGGAGCCAGGGGTTCCAGGTAGATACGCAGTATTTT.

The chain recombines TRBV6-4 with TRBJ2-7, with 8 nucleotides matching TRBD2. V shed 11 bases and J 3 bases; nucleotides not matched to a gene: 12. This CDR3 spans 14 amino acids. From germline, CDR1 is MRHNA and CDR2 SNTAGT. The CDR3 DNA is TGTGCCGGGATCCTCGGGGGGGCGTACTACGAGCAGTACTTC. Protein sequence: CAGILGGAYYEQYF.

CDR3 residues: CATGTGSTDTQYF. The CDR3 DNA reads as TGTGCCACAGGGACAGGGAGCACAGATACGCAGTATTTT. The chain couples TRBV19 to TRBJ2-3; TRBD1 aligns across 9 bases. Trimming took 10 bases from V and 0 from J; bases not matched to a gene: 2. CDR3 size: 13 residues. Per the germline V gene, CDR1 is LNHDA and CDR2 is SQIVND (reference sequence).

The V gene is TRBV4-1, the J gene TRBJ1-6, with D perhaps matching TRBD1 (5 bases). Deletions cut 2 bases from V and 6 bases from J, with 11 bases between. The CDR3 totals 15 residues. Germline assignment: CDR1 MGHRA and CDR2 YSYEKL. For the CDR3, the DNA is TGCGCCAGCAGCCAATTCCGGGACTCTAATTCACCCCTCCACTTT. Residues: CASSQFRDSNSPLHF.

V and J are TRBV5-5 and TRBJ1-1, with D possibly matching TRBD1 (6 bases). Germline V lookup: CDR1 SGHKS, CDR2 YYEKEE (reference sequence). The CDR3 is made up of 14 amino acids. With 2 bases removed from V and 4 bases from J, the gap between germline ends came to 12 bases. The CDR3 protein is CASSFGGPGTEAFF. In DNA form, the CDR3 reads TGTGCCAGCAGCTTTGGGGGCCCGGGCACTGAAGCTTTCTTT.

The chain uses TRBV5-1 and TRBJ2-1; the D is unclear. The CDR3 sequence is 14 residues long. The germline V gene has CDR1 SGHRS and CDR2 YFSETQ. V lost 0 bases to trimming and J lost 0 bases, with 4 bases between them. CDR3 sequence (DNA): TGCGCCAGCAGCTTGGCTAGCTCCTACAATGAGCAGTTCTTC. Its protein is CASSLASSYNEQFF.

The chain joins TRBV18 to TRBJ1-4; tentative D call: TRBD1 (5 bases). Trimming pared 4 bases from V and 7 bases from J, leaving 13 bases between. The germline gives CDR1 KGHSH, CDR2 LQKENI. The CDR3 is made up of 14 amino acids. The CDR3 sequence is CASSHSRVFEKLFF. The CDR3 coding sequence is TGTGCCAGCTCACACTCCAGGGTGTTTGAAAAACTGTTTTTT. The complete variable domain, with remaining parts taken from reference TRBV18 and TRBJ1-4, reads NAGVMQNPRHLVRRRGQEARLRCSPMKGHSHVYWYRQLPEEGLKFMVYLQKENIIDESGMPKERFSAEFPKEGPSILRIQQVVRGDSAAYFCASSHSRVFEKLFFGSGTQLSVL.

This clone was seen just once. CDR3 region: CASSLVAAENYGYTF. The CDR3 nucleotides are TGTGCCAGCAGCTTAGTTGCGGCAGAGAACTATGGCTACACCTTC. The chain carries TRBV7-2 and TRBJ1-2, with unresolved D. Trimming cost V 1 base and J 2 bases, with 11 bases left between them. There are 15 residues in the CDR3. Germline V gene sequence: CDR1 SGHTA, CDR2 FQGNSA.

The chain links TRBV3-1 (or the pseudogene TRBV3-2) to TRBJ1-6, with 8 bases fitting TRBD1. Germline V gives CDR1 LGHDT, CDR2 YNNKEL (reference sequence). The CDR3 is 14 amino acids. The V and J ends lost 4 bases and 7 bases, in that order; junction bases with no gene match: 3. The CDR3 region is CASSRNRGNSPLHF. CDR3 sequence (DNA): TGTGCCAGCAGCCGTAACAGGGGGAATTCACCCCTCCACTTT.